The 20 T cell receptor beta chains presented below share a single source sample, sequenced in a study of shared T cell receptors in the human thymus. Clones were sequenced by immunoSEQ multiplex PCR, and TCRdb holds only the in-frame ones, with some missing. This sample yields 630,000 or so clones, of which 80% to 90% are seen a single time; roughly 0.0094% belongs to the top ten. This same sample was also taken into another study, of human thymus T cells.

Sequenced sample: thymocytes. These receptors all stem from a boy in the first two years of life with a congenital heart defect.

J is TRBJ1-1 and V is TRBV7-2; 7 bases line up with TRBD1. Germline V gives CDR1 SGHTA, CDR2 FQGNSA. V dropped 7 bases and J dropped 8; count of bases not matched to a gene: 7. The CDR3 is 12 amino acids. The CDR3 is CASIKLRGEAFF. CDR3 DNA sequence: TGTGCCAGCATAAAACTCAGGGGGGAAGCTTTCTTT.

J is TRBJ2-1 and V is TRBV7-3; 8 nucleotides line up with TRBD1. Germline V gene data show CDR1 as SGHTA and CDR2 as FQGTGA. This CDR3 contains 15 residues. With 5 bases clipped from V and 5 bases from J, the junction kept 8 bases outside the gene matches. CDR3 residues: CASSGKQGEHNEQFF. For the CDR3, the DNA is TGTGCCAGCAGCGGGAAACAGGGGGAGCACAATGAGCAGTTCTTC.

The chain carries TRBV29-1 and TRBJ2-5; TRBD1 might be the D (6 bases). CDR3 length: 17 residues. CDR1 and CDR2 from the germline V gene are SQVTM and ANQGSEA. Between the trimmed V and J ends, which lost 4 bases and 0 bases, there was a span of 21 bases. CDR3 residues: CSVGFRGYTEHQETQYF. CDR3 nucleotide sequence: TGCAGCGTTGGCTTCAGGGGATATACGGAGCACCAAGAGACCCAGTACTTC. Combining the CDR3 with reference TRBV29-1 and TRBJ2-5 gives the whole variable domain SAVISQKPSRDICQRGTSLTIQCQVDSQVTMMFWYRQQPGQSLTLIATANQGSEATYESGFVIDKFPISRPNLTFSTLTVSNMSPEDSSIYLCSVGFRGYTEHQETQYFGPGTRLLVL.

The chain carries TRBV28 and TRBJ1-1; unclear D gene. The V end lost 7 bases, the J end lost 3 bases, and 21 bases lay between the germline ends. The CDR3 covers 16 residues. The germline V gene encodes CDR1 MDHEN and CDR2 SYDVKM. DNA for the CDR3: TGTGCCAGCAACTCCGCGCGGCCGGGGTTGGACACTGAAGCTTTCTTT. Translated, it gives CASNSARPGLDTEAFF.

A single count supports this clone. The chain combines TRBV4-3 with TRBJ1-6; TRBD1 might be the D (6 bases). This CDR3 has 18 amino acids. V lost 0 bases and J lost 0, with 12 bases in between. The V gene's germline CDR1 is LGHNA and CDR2 YSLEER. CDR3 protein: CASSQEIDRSSYNSPLHF. In nucleotides, the CDR3 is TGCGCCAGCAGCCAAGAGATCGACAGGAGCTCCTATAATTCACCCCTCCACTTT.

The chain combines TRBV7-6 with TRBJ2-5; 9 nucleotides agree with TRBD1. Germline V gives CDR1 SGHVS, CDR2 FNYEAQ. V shed 5 bases and J 0 bases; nucleotides not matched to a gene: 7. The CDR3 runs 16 residues. The CDR3 spells CASSLPGQGNQETQYF. CDR3 nucleotide sequence: TGTGCCAGCAGCCTACCGGGACAGGGCAACCAAGAGACCCAGTACTTC.

Here the CDR3 DNA reads TGCGCCAGCAGTTTAGGGACCGGGACTAGCGGGCTAGGCTCCTACAATGAGCAGTTCTTC. Protein sequence: CASSLGTGTSGLGSYNEQFF. The chain recombines TRBV4-3 with TRBJ2-1; 12 nucleotides match TRBD2. With 6 bases clipped from V and 0 bases from J, the junction kept 15 bases outside the gene matches. Germline CDR1 and CDR2: LGHNA and YSLEER. The CDR3 runs 20 residues.

The J gene is TRBJ1-3, the V gene TRBV4-1; 8 bases match TRBD1. The CDR3 extends over 20 amino acids. Looked up from germline, CDR1 is MGHRA and CDR2 is YSYEKL. The V segment lost 3 bases and the J segment 0 bases; nucleotides outside the gene matches: 16. CDR3 loop: CASSQSGQGFSTNSGNTIYF. CDR3 DNA: TGCGCCAGCAGCCAGAGTGGACAGGGCTTCTCCACGAACTCTGGAAACACCATATATTTT.

The J gene is TRBJ2-7, the V gene TRBV30; 8 nucleotides line up with TRBD1. Germline CDR1 GTSNPN, CDR2 SVGIG (reference sequence). The CDR3 length is 12 residues. With V trimmed by 2 bases and J by 3 bases, 0 bases remained unmatched. CDR3 sequence (DNA): TGTGCCTGGAGTACAGGGGGCTACGAGCAGTACTTC. Protein product: CAWSTGGYEQYF. Looking up the rest from reference TRBV30 and TRBJ2-7 gives the full variable domain: SQTIHQWPATLVQPVGSPLSLECTVEGTSNPNLYWYRQAAGRGLQLLFYSVGIGQISSEVPQNLSASRPQDRQFILSSKKLLLSDSGFYLCAWSTGGYEQYFGPGTRLTVT.

This clone showed up just once. The rearrangement uses TRBV11-2 and TRBJ2-2, with D possibly being TRBD1 (7 bases). The CDR3 totals 18 residues. CDR1 is SGHAT and CDR2 is FQNNGV in the germline V gene. V lost 2 bases to trimming and J lost 0 bases, with 16 bases between them. The CDR3 DNA follows: TGTGCCAGCAGCTTAAGGAGGGGGCCCTATACGAACACCGGGGAGCTGTTTTTT. Protein: CASSLRRGPYTNTGELFF.

This sequence joins TRBV27 and TRBJ1-5, with 7 nucleotides matching TRBD1. Germline loops: CDR1 MNHEY, CDR2 SMNVEV (reference sequence). The CDR3 length is 13 residues. Germline trimming cut 7 bases from V and 5 bases from J; bases unmatched to any gene: 5. CDR3 coding DNA: TGTGCCAGCAAAACAGGGGTCGATCAGCCCCAGCATTTT. This encodes CASKTGVDQPQHF.

The chain combines TRBV15 with TRBJ2-5, with D possibly matching TRBD1 (6 bases). V was clipped by 0 bases and J by 0 bases, with 14 bases between them. This CDR3 is built from 17 residues. Germline values: CDR1 LNHNV, CDR2 YYDKDF (reference sequence). In DNA form, the CDR3 reads TGTGCCACCAGCAGAGATGGGGGAAGGGGGAACCAAGAGACCCAGTACTTC. Translated: CATSRDGGRGNQETQYF.

This clone was found once. The V call is TRBV5-1, the J call TRBJ2-7, with TRBD1 matching 8 bases. The germline CDR1 and CDR2 sequences are SGHRS and YFSETQ. Trimming cost V 7 bases and J 1 base; bases outside gene matches: 1. This CDR3 is 12 amino acids long. CDR3 residues: CASGDRSYEQYF. For the CDR3, the DNA is TGCGCCAGCGGGGACAGGTCCTACGAGCAGTACTTC.

The chain's CDR3 is CASSDLGTGDYMNTEAFF. CDR3 bases: TGCGCCAGCAGCGATCTAGGGACAGGAGACTATATGAACACTGAAGCTTTCTTT. This chain links TRBV4-1 with TRBJ1-1, with 8 bases matching TRBD1. Germline trimming cut 5 bases from V and 0 bases from J; bases unmatched to any gene: 14. Germline assignment: CDR1 MGHRA and CDR2 YSYEKL. The CDR3 has 18 amino acids.

CDR3 nucleotide sequence: TGTGCCAGCAGTCACGACAAGTACGAGCAGTACTTC. Its protein is CASSHDKYEQYF. The rearrangement links TRBV28 to TRBJ2-7, with D unclear. The CDR3 covers 12 residues. The germline V gene has CDR1 MDHEN and CDR2 SYDVKM. Trimming pared 5 bases from V and 4 bases from J, leaving 9 bases between.

The genes are TRBV5-4 and TRBJ2-2, with TRBD2 as a possible D gene (5 bases). Germline CDR1 and CDR2: SGHNT and YYREEE (reference sequence). Trimming pared 4 bases from V and 0 bases from J, leaving 13 bases between. The CDR3 contains 16 residues. CDR3 amino acids: CASSRRRTPNTGELFF. The CDR3 region has the DNA TGTGCCAGCAGCCGAAGGAGGACTCCGAACACCGGGGAGCTGTTTTTT.

In this sample, this clone turned up once. The CDR3 DNA reads TGTGCCAGCAGTGAACCGACAGGGAACTATGGCTACACCTTC. Encoded protein: CASSEPTGNYGYTF. This chain uses TRBV6-1 with TRBJ1-2; TRBD1 aligns across 7 bases. Unmatched junction bases numbered 2, after V lost 2 bases and J lost 2 bases. Germline lookup yields CDR1 MNHNS and CDR2 SASEGT. The CDR3 is made up of 14 amino acids.

V is TRBV15 and J is TRBJ1-1, with a weak D call TRBD1 (5 bases). V was clipped by 0 bases and J by 1 base, with 21 bases between them. Per germline, CDR1 LNHNV and CDR2 YYDKDF (reference sequence). This CDR3 is 19 amino acids long. The CDR3 sequence is CATSRDWVRDRNPNTEAFF. CDR3 sequence (DNA): TGTGCCACCAGCAGAGATTGGGTGAGAGACAGAAACCCGAACACTGAAGCTTTCTTT.

The chain carries TRBV4-2 and TRBJ1-3, with a weak D call TRBD1 (5 bases). The CDR3 has 17 residues. CDR1 and CDR2 (germline): LGHNA, YNFKEQ. The V and J ends lost 4 bases and 1 base respectively, with 17 bases between them. In DNA, the CDR3 is TGTGCCAGCAGCCCACTTCCGGACATGCCTTCTGGAAACACCATATATTTT. Encoded protein: CASSPLPDMPSGNTIYF.

This rearrangement joins TRBV7-8 to TRBJ2-2, with D maybe TRBD2 (5 bases). This CDR3 has 14 amino acids. V lost 2 bases to trimming and J lost 3 bases, with 7 bases between them. Looked up from germline, CDR1 is SGHVS and CDR2 is FQNEAQ. The chain's CDR3 is CASSLREYTGELFF. For the CDR3, the DNA is TGTGCCAGCAGCTTAAGGGAGTACACCGGGGAGCTGTTTTTT. The whole variable domain, filled in from reference TRBV7-8 and TRBJ2-2, reads GAGVSQSPRYKVAKRGQDVALRCDPISGHVSLFWYQQALGQGPEFLTYFQNEAQLDKSGLPSDRFFAERPEGSVSTLKIQRTQQEDSAVYLCASSLREYTGELFFGEGSRLTVL.